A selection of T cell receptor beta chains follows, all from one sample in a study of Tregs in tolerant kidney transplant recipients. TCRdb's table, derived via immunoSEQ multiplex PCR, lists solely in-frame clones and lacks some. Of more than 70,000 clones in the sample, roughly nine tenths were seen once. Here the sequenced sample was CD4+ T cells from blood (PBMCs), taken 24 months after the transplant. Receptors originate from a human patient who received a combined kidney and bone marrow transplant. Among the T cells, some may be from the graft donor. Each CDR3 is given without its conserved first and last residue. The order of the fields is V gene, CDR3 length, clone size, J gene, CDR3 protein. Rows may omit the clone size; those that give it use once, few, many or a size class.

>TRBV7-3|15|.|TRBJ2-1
ASSSQPPRTGGDEQF
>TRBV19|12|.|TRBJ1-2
ASSGRQGYYGYT
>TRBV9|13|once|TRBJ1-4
ASSSPGSAGEKLF
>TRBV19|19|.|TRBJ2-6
ASSVRGGSYRGASGANVLT
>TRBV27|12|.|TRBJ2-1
ASTQLAGANEQF
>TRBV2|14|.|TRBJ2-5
ASSQGLAGVGETQY
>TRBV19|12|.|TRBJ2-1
ASLGLAGNNEQF
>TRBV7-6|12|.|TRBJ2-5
ASSPRSRGETQY
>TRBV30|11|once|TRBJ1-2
AWWGQGDYGYT
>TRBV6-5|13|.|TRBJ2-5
ASSYRGTDQETQY
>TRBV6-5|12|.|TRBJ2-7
ASSVNFQGNEQY
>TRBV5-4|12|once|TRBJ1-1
ASSIDRGRGYAF
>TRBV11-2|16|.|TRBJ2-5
ASSLEGRGGVWQETQY
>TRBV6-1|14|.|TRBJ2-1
ASSEGVASAGNEQF
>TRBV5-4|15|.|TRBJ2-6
ASSLGDRGSGANVLT
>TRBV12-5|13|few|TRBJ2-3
ASATLAESTDTQY
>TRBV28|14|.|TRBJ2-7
ASSLWTSGGSYEQY
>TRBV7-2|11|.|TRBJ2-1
ASSITSGYEQF
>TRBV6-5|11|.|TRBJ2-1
VLGTSGSGEQF
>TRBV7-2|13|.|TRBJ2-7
ASRRLAGASTEQY
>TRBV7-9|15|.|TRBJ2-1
ASSSRLAGSSYNEQF
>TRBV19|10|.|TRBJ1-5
ASSIVQGTQH
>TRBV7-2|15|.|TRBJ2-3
ASSFKSGGPVPDTQY
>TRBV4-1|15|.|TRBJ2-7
ASSQDRTSGGGYEQY
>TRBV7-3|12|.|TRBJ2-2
ASSLLAVTGELF
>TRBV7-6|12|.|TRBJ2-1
ASSEGKPYNEQF
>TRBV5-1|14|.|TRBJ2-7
ASSHVQGGSSYEQY
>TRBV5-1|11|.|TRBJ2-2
ASSLGDTGELF
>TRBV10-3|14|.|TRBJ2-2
AISESIPGGPGELF
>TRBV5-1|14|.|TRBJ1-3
ASSLDTGGRRNTIY
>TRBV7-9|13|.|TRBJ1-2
ASSLPGQGDYGYT
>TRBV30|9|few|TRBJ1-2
AWSGNYGYT